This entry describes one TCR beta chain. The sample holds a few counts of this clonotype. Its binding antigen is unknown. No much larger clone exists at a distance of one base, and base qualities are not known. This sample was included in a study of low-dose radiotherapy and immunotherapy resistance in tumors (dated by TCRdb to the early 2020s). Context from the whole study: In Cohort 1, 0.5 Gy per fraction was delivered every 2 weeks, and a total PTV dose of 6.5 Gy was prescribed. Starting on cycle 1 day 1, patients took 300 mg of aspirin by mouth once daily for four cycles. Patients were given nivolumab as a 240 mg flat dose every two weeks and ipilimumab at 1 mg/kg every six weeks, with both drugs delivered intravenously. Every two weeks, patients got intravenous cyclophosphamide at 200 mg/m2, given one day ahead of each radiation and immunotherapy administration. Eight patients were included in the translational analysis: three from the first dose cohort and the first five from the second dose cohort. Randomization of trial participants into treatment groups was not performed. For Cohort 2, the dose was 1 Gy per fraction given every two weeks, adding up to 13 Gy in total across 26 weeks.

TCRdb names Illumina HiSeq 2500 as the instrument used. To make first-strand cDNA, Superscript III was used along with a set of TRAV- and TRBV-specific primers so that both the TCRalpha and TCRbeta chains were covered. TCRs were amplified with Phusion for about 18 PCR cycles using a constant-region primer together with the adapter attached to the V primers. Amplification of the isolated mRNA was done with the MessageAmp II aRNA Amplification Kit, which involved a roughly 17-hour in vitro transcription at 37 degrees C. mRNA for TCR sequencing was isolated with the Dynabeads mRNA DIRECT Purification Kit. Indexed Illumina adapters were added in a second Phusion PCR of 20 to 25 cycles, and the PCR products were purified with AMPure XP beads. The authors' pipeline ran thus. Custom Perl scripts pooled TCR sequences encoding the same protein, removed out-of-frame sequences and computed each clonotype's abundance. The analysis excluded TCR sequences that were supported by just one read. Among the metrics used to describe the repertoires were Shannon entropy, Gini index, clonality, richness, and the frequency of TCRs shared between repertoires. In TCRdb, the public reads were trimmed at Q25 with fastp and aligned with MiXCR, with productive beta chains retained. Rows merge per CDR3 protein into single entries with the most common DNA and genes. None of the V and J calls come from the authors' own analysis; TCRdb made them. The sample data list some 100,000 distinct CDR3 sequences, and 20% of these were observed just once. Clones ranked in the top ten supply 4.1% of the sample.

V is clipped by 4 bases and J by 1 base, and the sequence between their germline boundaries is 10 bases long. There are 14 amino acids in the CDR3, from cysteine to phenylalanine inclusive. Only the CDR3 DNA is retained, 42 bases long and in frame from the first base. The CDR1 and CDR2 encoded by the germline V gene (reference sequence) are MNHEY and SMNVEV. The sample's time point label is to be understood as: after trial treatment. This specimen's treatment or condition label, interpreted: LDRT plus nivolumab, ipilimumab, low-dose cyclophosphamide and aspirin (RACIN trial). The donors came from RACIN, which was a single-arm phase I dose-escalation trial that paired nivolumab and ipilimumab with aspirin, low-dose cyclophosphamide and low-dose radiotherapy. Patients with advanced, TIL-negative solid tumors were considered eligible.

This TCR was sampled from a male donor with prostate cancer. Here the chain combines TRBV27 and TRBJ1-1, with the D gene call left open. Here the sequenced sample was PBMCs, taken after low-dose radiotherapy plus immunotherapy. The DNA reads TGTGCCAGCAGTTCCAGGACGTCGAACACTGAAGCTTTCTTT. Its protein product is CASSSRTSNTEAFF.